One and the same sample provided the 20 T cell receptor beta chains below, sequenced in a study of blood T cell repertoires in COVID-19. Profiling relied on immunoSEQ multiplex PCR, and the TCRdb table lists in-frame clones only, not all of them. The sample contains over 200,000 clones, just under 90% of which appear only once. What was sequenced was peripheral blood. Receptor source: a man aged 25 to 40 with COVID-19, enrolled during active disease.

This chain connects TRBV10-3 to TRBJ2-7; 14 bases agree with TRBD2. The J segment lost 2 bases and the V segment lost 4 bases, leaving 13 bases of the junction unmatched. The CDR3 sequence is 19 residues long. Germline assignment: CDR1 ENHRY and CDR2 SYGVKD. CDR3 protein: CAISGYSGTSGSQTYEQYF. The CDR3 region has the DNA TGTGCCATCAGTGGTTACTCCGGGACTAGCGGGAGTCAAACCTACGAGCAGTACTTC.

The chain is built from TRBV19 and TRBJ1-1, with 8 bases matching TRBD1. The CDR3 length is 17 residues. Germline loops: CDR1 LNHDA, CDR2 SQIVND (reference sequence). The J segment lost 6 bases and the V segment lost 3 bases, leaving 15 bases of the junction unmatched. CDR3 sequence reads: CASSMGFTQGVGAEAFF. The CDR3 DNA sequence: TGTGCCAGTAGTATGGGGTTCACACAGGGGGTCGGCGCTGAAGCTTTCTTT.

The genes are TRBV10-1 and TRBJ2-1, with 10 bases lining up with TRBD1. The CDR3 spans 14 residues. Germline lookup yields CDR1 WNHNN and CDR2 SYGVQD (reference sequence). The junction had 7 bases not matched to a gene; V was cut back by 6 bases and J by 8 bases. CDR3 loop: CASRTRDRGHEQFF. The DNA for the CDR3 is TGCGCCAGCAGGACACGAGACAGGGGGCATGAGCAGTTCTTC.

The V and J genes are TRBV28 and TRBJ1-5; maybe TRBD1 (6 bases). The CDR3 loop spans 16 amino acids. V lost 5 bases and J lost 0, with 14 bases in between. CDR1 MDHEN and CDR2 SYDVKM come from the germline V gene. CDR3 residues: CASSGQGSYSNQPQHF. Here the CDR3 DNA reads TGTGCCAGCAGTGGGCAGGGGTCATATAGCAATCAGCCCCAGCATTTT.

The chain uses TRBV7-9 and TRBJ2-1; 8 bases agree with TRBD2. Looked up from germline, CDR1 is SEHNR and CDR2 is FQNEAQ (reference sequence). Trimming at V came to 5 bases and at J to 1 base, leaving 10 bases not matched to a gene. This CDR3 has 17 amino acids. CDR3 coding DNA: TGTGCCAGCAGCCACCCCACAGCGGGAGTTTCCTACAATGAGCAGTTCTTC. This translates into CASSHPTAGVSYNEQFF.

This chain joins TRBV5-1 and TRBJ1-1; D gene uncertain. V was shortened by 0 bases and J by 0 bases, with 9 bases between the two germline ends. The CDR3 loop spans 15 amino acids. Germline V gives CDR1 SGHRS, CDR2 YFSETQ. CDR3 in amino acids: CASSLDPGMNTEAFF. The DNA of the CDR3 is TGCGCCAGCAGCTTGGATCCGGGTATGAACACTGAAGCTTTCTTT.

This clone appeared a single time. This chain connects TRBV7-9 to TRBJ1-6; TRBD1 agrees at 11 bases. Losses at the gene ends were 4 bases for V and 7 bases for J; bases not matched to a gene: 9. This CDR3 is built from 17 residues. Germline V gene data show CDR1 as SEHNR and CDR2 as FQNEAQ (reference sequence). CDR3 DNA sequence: TGTGCCAGCAGCTCGGGACAGGGGGTTTGGGGGAATTCACCCCTCCACTTT. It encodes CASSSGQGVWGNSPLHF.

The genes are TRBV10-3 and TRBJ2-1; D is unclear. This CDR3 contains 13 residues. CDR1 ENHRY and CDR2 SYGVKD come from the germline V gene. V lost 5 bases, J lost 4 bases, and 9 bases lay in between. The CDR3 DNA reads TGTGCCATCAGTCAACAGTCGTACAATGAGCAGTTCTTC. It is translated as CAISQQSYNEQFF.

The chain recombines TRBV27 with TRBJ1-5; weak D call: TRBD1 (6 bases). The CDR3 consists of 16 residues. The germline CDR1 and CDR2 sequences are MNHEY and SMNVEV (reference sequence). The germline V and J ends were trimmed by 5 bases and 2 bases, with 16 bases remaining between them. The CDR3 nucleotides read TGTGCCAGCAGTCCGACCTCAGGGGTCGGCAATCAGCCCCAGCATTTT. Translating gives CASSPTSGVGNQPQHF.

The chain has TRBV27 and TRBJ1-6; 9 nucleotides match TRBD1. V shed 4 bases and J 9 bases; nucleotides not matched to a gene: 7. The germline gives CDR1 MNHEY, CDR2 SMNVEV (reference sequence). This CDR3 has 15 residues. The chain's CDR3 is CASSSLGTGTSPLHF. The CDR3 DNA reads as TGTGCCAGCAGTTCCCTCGGGACAGGGACTTCACCCCTCCACTTT.

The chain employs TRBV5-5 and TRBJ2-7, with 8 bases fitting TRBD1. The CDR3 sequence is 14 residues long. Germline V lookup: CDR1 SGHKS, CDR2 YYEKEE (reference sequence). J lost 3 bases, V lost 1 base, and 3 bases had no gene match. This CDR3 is CASSLLGTGYEQYF. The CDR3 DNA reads TGTGCCAGCAGCTTGTTAGGGACAGGCTACGAGCAGTACTTC.

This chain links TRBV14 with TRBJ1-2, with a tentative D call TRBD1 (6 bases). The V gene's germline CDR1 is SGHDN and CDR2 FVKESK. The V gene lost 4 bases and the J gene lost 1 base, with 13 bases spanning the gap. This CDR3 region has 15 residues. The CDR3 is CASSPREGGNYGYTF. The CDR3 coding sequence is TGTGCCAGCAGCCCCCGGGAAGGGGGTAACTATGGCTACACCTTC.

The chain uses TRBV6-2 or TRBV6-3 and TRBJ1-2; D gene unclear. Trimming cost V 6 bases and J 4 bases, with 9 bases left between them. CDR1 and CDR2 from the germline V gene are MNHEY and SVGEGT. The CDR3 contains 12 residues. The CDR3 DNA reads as TGTGCCAGCAGCTCAGAGGGCTATGGCTACACCTTC. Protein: CASSSEGYGYTF.

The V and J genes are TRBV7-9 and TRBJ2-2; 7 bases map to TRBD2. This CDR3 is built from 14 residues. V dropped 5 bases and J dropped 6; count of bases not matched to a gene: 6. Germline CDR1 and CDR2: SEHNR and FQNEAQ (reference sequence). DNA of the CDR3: TGTGCCAGCAGCCCCGGGGGGAGACCCGGGGAGCTGTTTTTT. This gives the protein CASSPGGRPGELFF.

CDR3 coding DNA: TGTGCCAGCAGTTACTCCACGGTCAGGGGGTATACTGAAGCTTTCTTT. This translates into CASSYSTVRGYTEAFF. The V call is TRBV6-2 or TRBV6-3, the J call TRBJ1-1, with 7 positions matching TRBD1. V shed 0 bases and J 5 bases; nucleotides not matched to a gene: 9. Germline V gene data show CDR1 as MNHEY and CDR2 as SVGEGT. The CDR3 is made up of 16 amino acids.

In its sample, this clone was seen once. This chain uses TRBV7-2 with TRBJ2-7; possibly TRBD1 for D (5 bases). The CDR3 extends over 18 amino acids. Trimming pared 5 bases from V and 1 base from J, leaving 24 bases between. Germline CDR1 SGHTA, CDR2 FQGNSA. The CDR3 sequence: CASSPRTGSRVLSYEQYF. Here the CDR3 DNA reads TGTGCCAGCAGCCCCAGGACGGGTAGCAGGGTTCTTTCCTACGAGCAGTACTTC. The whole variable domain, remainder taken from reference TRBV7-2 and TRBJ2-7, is GAGVSQSPSNKVTEKGKDVELRCDPISGHTALYWYRQSLGQGLEFLIYFQGNSAPDKSGLPSDRFSAERTGGSVSTLTIQRTQQEDSAVYLCASSPRTGSRVLSYEQYFGPGTRLTVT.

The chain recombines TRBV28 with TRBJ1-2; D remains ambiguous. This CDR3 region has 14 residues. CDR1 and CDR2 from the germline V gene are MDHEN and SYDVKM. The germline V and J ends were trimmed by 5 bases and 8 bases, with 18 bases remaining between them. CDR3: CASSLHVPEVGYTF. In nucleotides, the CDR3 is TGTGCCAGCAGTCTCCACGTCCCCGAGGTCGGCTACACCTTC.

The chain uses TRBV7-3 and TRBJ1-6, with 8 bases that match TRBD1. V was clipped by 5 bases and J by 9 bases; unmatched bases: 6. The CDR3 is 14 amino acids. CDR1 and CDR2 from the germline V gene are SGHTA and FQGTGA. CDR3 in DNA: TGTGCCAGCAGCAAGACAGGGGTGGGTTCACCCCTCCACTTT. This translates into CASSKTGVGSPLHF.

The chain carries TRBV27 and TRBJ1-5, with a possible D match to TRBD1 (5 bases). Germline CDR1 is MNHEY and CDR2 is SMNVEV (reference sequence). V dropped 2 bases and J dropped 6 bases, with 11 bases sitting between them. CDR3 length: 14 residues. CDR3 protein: CASSLGQKIQPQHF. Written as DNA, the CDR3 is TGTGCCAGCAGTTTAGGACAAAAAATTCAGCCCCAGCATTTT.

In DNA, the CDR3 is TGTGCCAGCAGCCAAGAGCCCCTAGCGAACATCTCCTACGAGCAGTACTTC. It codes for CASSQEPLANISYEQYF. The chain carries TRBV3-1 (or the pseudogene TRBV3-2) and TRBJ2-7, with D tentatively TRBD2 (6 bases). Between the trimmed V and J ends, which lost 0 bases and 0 bases, there was a span of 15 bases. CDR1 LGHDT and CDR2 YNNKEL come from the germline V gene (reference sequence). This CDR3 is built from 17 residues.